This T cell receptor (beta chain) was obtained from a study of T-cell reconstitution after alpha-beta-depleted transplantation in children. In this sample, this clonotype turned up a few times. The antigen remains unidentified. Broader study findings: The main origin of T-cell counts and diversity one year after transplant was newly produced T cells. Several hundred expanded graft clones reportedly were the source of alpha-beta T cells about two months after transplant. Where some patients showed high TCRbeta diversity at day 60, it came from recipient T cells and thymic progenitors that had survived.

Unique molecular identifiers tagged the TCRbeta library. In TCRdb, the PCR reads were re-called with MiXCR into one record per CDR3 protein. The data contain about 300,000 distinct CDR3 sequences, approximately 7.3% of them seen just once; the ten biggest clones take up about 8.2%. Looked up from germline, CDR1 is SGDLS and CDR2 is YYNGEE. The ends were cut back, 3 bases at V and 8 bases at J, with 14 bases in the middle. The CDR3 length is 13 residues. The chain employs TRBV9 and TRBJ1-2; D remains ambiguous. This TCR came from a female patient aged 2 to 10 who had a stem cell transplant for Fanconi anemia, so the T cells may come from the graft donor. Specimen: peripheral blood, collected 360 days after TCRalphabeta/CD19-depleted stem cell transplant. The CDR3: CASSAAPTSGYTF. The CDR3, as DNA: TGTGCCAGCAGCGCAGCCCCGACATCGGGCTACACCTTC.